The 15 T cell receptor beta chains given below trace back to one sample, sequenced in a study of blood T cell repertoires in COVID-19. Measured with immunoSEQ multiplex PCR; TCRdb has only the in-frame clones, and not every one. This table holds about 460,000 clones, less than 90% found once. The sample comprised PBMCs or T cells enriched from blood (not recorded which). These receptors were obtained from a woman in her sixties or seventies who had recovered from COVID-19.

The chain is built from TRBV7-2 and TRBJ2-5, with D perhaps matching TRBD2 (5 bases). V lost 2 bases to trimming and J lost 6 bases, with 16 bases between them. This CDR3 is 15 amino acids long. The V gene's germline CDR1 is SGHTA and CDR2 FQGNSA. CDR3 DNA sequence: TGTGCCAGCAGCTTAATCCTGGACTTTTATCAGACCCAGTACTTC. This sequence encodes CASSLILDFYQTQYF.

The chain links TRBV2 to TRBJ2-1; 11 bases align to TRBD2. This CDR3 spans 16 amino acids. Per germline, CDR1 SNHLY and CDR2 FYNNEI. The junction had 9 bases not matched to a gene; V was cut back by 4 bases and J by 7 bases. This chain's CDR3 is CASSAQLAGALNEQFF. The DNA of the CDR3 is TGTGCCAGCAGTGCGCAACTAGCGGGGGCCCTAAATGAGCAGTTCTTC.

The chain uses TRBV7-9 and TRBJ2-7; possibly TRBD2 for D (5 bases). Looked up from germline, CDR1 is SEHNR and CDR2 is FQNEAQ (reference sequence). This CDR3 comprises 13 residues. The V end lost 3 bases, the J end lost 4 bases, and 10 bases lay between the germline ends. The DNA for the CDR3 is TGTGCCAGCAGCTTCGGACGGGAATACGAGCAGTACTTC. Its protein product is CASSFGREYEQYF.

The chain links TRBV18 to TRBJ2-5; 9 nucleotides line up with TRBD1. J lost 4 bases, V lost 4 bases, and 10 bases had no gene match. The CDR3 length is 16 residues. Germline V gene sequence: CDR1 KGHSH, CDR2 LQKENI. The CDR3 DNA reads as TGTGCCAGCTCACTCGGGGGACAGGGATCGGGAGAGACCCAGTACTTC. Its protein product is CASSLGGQGSGETQYF.

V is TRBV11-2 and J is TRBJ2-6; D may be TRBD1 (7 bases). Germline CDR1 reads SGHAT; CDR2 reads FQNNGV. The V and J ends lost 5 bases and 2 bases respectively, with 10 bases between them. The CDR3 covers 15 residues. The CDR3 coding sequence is TGTGCCAGCAGCCGGGGGACAGCTGGGGCCAACGTCCTGACTTTC. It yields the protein CASSRGTAGANVLTF.

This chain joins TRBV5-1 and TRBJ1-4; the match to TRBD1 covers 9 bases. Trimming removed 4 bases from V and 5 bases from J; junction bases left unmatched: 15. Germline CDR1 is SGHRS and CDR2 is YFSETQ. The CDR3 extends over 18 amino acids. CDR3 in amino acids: CASSPLWTGDIGNEKLFF. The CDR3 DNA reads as TGCGCCAGCAGCCCACTATGGACAGGGGATATCGGGAATGAAAAACTGTTTTTT.

The CDR3 here is CASSSGPNYEQYV. The CDR3 DNA follows: TGTGCCAGCTCATCCGGTCCAAACTACGAGCAGTACGTC. The rearrangement joins TRBV18 to TRBJ2-7; D uncertain. Trimming left V 5 bases short and J 3 bases short, with 11 bases between. The CDR3 runs to 13 residues. Germline CDR1 is KGHSH and CDR2 is LQKENI.

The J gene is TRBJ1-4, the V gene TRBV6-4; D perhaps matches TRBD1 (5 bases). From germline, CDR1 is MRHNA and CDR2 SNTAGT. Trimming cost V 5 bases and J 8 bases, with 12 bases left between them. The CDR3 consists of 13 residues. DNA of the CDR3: TGTGCCAGCAGTTCCTCGACAGAGGAAAAACTGTTTTTT. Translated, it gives CASSSSTEEKLFF.

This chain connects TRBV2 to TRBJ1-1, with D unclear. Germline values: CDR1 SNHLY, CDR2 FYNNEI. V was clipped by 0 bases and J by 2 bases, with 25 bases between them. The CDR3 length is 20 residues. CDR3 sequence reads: CASSEAAGDPTFTANTEAFF. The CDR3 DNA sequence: TGTGCCAGCAGTGAAGCCGCGGGCGATCCTACCTTCACTGCAAACACTGAAGCTTTCTTT. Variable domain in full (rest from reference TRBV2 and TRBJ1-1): EPEVTQTPSHQVTQMGQEVILRCVPISNHLYFYWYRQILGQKVEFLVSFYNNEISEKSEIFDDQFSVERPDGSNFTLKIRSTKLEDSAMYFCASSEAAGDPTFTANTEAFFGQGTRLTVV.

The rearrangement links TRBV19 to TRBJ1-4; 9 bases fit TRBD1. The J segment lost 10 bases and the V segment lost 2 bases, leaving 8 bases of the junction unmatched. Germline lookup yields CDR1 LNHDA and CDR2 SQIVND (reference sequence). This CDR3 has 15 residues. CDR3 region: CASSITWTGDAKLFF. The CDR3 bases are TGTGCCAGTAGTATAACCTGGACAGGGGATGCAAAACTGTTTTTT.

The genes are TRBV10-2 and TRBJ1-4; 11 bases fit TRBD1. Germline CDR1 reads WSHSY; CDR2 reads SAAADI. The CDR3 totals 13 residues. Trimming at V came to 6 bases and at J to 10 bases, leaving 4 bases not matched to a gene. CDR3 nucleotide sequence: TGCGCCAGCAGCCAGGGACAGGGGGGAAAACTGTTTTTT. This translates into CASSQGQGGKLFF.

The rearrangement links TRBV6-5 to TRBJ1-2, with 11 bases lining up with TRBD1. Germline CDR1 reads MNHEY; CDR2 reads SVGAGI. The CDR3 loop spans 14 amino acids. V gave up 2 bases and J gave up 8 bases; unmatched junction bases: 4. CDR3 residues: CASSYPGQGDGYTF. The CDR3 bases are TGTGCCAGCAGTTACCCGGGACAGGGGGACGGCTACACCTTC.

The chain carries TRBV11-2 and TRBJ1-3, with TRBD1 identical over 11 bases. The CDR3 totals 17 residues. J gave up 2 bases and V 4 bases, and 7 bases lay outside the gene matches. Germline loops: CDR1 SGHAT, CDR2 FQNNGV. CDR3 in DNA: TGTGCCAGCAGCTCACTTCCGGGACAGGGGGCTGGAAACACCATATATTTT. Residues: CASSSLPGQGAGNTIYF.

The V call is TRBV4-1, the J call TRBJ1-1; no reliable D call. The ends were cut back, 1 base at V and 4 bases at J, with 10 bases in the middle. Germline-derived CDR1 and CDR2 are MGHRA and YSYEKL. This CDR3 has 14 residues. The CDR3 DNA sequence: TGCGCCAGCAGCCAAGCCGAGGTCGGCACTGAAGCTTTCTTT. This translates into CASSQAEVGTEAFF.

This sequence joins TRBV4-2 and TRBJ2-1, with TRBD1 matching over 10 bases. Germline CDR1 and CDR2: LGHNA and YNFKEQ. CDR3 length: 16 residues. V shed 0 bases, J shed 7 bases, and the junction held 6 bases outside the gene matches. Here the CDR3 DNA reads TGTGCCAGCAGCCAAGAGGGGACAGGGGAAGTAAATGAGCAGTTCTTC. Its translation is CASSQEGTGEVNEQFF.